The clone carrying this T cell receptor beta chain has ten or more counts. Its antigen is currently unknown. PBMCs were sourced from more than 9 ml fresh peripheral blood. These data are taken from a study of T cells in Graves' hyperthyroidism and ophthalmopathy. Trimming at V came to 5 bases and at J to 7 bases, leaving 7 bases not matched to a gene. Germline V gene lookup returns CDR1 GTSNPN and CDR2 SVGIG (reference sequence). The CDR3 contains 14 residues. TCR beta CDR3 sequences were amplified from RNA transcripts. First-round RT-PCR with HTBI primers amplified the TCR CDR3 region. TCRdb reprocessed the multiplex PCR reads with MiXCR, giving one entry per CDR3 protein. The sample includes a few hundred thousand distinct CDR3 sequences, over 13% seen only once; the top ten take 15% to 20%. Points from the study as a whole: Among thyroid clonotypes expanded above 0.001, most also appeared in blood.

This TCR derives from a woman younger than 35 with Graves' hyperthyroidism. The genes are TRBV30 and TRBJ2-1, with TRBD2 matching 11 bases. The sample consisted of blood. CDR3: CAWGGLAGSNEQFF. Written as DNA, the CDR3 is TGTGCCTGGGGCGGACTAGCGGGCTCTAATGAGCAGTTCTTC. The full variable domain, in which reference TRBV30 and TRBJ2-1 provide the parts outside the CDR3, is SQTIHQWPATLVQPVGSPLSLECTVEGTSNPNLYWYRQAAGRGLQLLFYSVGIGQISSEVPQNLSASRPQDRQFILSSKKLLLSDSGFYLCAWGGLAGSNEQFFGPGTRLTVL.